This T cell receptor beta chain emerged from a study of human T cells and chemical hapten exposure. This clonotype has a handful of counts. TCRdb passed the RACE reads through MiXCR, listing each CDR3 protein once. The table has a few hundred thousand distinct CDR3 sequences, roughly 6% seen once. CDR3 length: 15 amino acids. V lost 4 bases to trimming and J lost 2 bases; unmatched junction nucleotides: 3. The germline V gene encodes CDR1 MNHEY and CDR2 SVGEGT. The time point is: pre-sensitization, week 0. Stated treatment: therapeutic diphenylcyclopropenone sensitization with weekly scalp DPC. Samples of blood were obtained prior to the application of each patch test.

The receptor was derived from a young woman with alopecia areata. Some clones in this sample may be carry-over from other donors' samples. The chain couples TRBV6-2 or TRBV6-3 to TRBJ2-5, with 11 bases aligning to TRBD2. Sequenced here: whole blood, sampled in connection with sensitization to the hapten diphenylcyclopropenone (DPC). The CDR3 here is CASSSLAGAQETQYF. The CDR3 nucleotides are TGTGCCAGCAGTTCACTAGCGGGGGCACAAGAGACCCAGTACTTC.